This record concerns one T cell receptor beta chain sequence. This clone has just a few counts. Its binding antigen is unknown. Nothing much larger sits one base from this clone, and base qualities are not available. TCRbeta CDR3 regions were amplified from genomic DNA using the immunoSEQ Assay, a bias-controlled multiplex PCR. The source study handled its data this way. Nucleated cell counts per sample were estimated from amplification of reference gene primers within the assay. To quantify the absolute abundance of each unique TCRbeta CDR3 rearrangement, sequence reads were collapsed and filtered. For each sample, productive Simpson clonality was calculated as the square root of Simpson's diversity index across productive rearrangements. The table was pulled from immuneACCESS by TCRdb, which kept in-frame rearrangements only. Such tables lose some clones; where checked, under half of the loss comes from unresolved V genes, and the rest has no known cause. The DNA was the basis for D and trimming; V, J and clone size are from that table. Counted in this sample were tens of thousands of clones; more than 75% of them appeared once. About 30% of the sample rests with the top ten.

Whole blood was collected in K2EDTA tubes by collaborating institutions according to the institutions' own protocols. Collaborator samples were shipped for TCRbeta analysis as frozen whole blood, isolated PBMCs, or DNA extracted from either sample type. These data belong to a study of blood T cell repertoires in COVID-19 (TCRdb year 2020). Background for the entire study: Collaborator samples came from the United States, Italy and Spain and covered acute and convalescent phases of COVID-19. The material from the prospective study consisted of cDNA or gDNA derived from T cells, B-cell-depleted T cells, or PBMCs. The dataset comprised deeply sampled blood TCRbeta repertoires from subjects exposed to, actively infected with, or recovered from COVID-19. The repertoires were made available in a free public database intended to serve as a resource for research on the immune response to SARS-CoV-2. The samples were drawn from the first 160 participants of the ongoing ImmuneRACE study and from about 1,200 subjects provided by 6 global collaborators. The sample metadata nearly always contained a de-identified subject ID, COVID-19 status, age in years and sex. HLA class I and class II types, where available, came from metadata supplied by the sample provider rather than from assay-based typing. Points the paper makes about the study in general: Clinical and demographic metadata were provided uncurated, with the amount varying by source and participant.

The germline V gene encodes CDR1 SGHVS and CDR2 FQNEAQ. The CDR3 contains 14 residues, cysteine and phenylalanine counted. The kept DNA is CDR3 alone, 42 bases in frame from the first base. Relative to germline, V is 1 base shorter and J is 2 bases shorter, with 8 bases between their ends. The sample taken for sequencing was peripheral blood. The chain links TRBV7-8 with TRBJ1-2; confidence is insufficient to name the D gene. The source is a human donor in a cohort sampled during active COVID-19. DNA sequence: TGTGCCAGCAGCTTAGGTAGCACGAACTATGGCTACACCTTC. It translates as CASSLGSTNYGYTF.